This T cell receptor (beta chain) was documented in a study of shared clonotypes between healthy human individuals. The study's findings and limits: The sharing of 4.5% to 5.5% of naive CD4 clonotypes was seen across several donors.

Here immunoSEQ multiplex PCR was the method, and the copy in TCRdb shows in-frame clones only, minus some. The sample records over 300,000 clones, around 87% being singletons. This clone was detected a few times. Its antigen is undetermined. Germline V gives CDR1 WNHNN, CDR2 SYGVQD (reference sequence). This CDR3 contains 14 residues. V lost 7 bases, J lost 0 bases, and 11 bases lay in between. Input material: memory CD8+ T cells sorted from blood. Subset denoted: CD45RO+ cells pooled with CCR7-negative TemRA cells. The chain links TRBV10-1 to TRBJ2-3; D is possibly TRBD2 (5 bases). The source is a man between 18 and 29 years old in good health. CDR3 protein: CASILATSTDTQYF. The CDR3 nucleotides read TGCGCCAGCATATTAGCGACAAGCACAGATACGCAGTATTTT.